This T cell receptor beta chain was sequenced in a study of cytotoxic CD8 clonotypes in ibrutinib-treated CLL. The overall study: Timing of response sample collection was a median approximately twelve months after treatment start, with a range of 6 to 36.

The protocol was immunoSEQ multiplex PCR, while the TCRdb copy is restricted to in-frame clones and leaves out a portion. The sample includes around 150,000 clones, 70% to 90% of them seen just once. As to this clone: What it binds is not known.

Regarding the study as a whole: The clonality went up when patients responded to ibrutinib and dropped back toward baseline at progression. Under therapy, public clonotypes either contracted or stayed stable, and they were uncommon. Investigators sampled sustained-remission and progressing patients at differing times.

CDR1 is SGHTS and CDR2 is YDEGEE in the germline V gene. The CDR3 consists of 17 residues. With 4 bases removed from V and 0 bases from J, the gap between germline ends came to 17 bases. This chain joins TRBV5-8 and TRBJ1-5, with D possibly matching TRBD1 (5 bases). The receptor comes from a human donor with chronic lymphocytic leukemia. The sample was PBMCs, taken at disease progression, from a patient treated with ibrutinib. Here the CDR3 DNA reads TGTGCCAGCAGCCGGGTCGGGAGGGGCGATAGCAATCAGCCCCAGCATTTT. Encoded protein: CASSRVGRGDSNQPQHF.